The rows below give T cell receptor beta chains drawn from one sample of a study of spatial heterogeneity in lung cancer. TCRdb analysed the 5' RACE reads with MiXCR anew, one entry per CDR3 protein. The data contain approximately 52,000 distinct CDR3 sequences, under 7.5% of them seen just once; the ten biggest clones take up approximately 2.9%. This specimen was PBMCs, taken at surgery. The receptors were gathered from a female donor with early-stage non-small cell lung cancer. Each CDR3 is given with its conserved first and last residue. Fields, in order: clone size, V gene, J gene, D gene, CDR3 DNA, CDR3 protein. D genes are given only for firm matches. Part of the rows lack a size; the others show once, few, many or a class for expanded clones.

clone_size: many; v_call: TRBV20-1; j_call: TRBJ2-3; d_call: NA; cdr3_nt: TGCAGTGCCCAGGGCGAGTATTTT; cdr3_aa: CSAQGEYF
clone_size: NA; v_call: TRBV11-2; j_call: TRBJ1-1; d_call: NA; cdr3_nt: TGTGCCAGCAGTCCCACAGGGAGAAACACTGAAGCTTTCTTT; cdr3_aa: CASSPTGRNTEAFF
clone_size: NA; v_call: TRBV4-3; j_call: TRBJ2-2; d_call: NA; cdr3_nt: TGCGCCAGCAGCCAAGATGCCCAAAACACCGGGGAGCTGTTTTTT; cdr3_aa: CASSQDAQNTGELFF
clone_size: NA; v_call: TRBV3-1; j_call: TRBJ2-4; d_call: NA; cdr3_nt: TGTGCCAGCAGCCAAGCCCTCCGGGACATTCAGTACTTC; cdr3_aa: CASSQALRDIQYF
clone_size: many; v_call: TRBV29-1; j_call: TRBJ1-2; d_call: NA; cdr3_nt: TGCAGCGTTGATGTGTCCACTTCCTCCCTCTATGGCTACACCTTC; cdr3_aa: CSVDVSTSSLYGYTF
clone_size: many; v_call: TRBV20-1; j_call: TRBJ2-3; d_call: TRBD2; cdr3_nt: TGCAGTGCTAAACGAGCGGGAGACAACACAGATACGCAGTATTTT; cdr3_aa: CSAKRAGDNTDTQYF
clone_size: NA; v_call: TRBV27; j_call: TRBJ2-1; d_call: TRBD1; cdr3_nt: TGTGCCAGCAGTTTGGGCAGGGGGCCTTACAATGAGCAGTTCTTC; cdr3_aa: CASSLGRGPYNEQFF
clone_size: many; v_call: TRBV29-1; j_call: TRBJ1-3; d_call: NA; cdr3_nt: TGCAGCGTTGAGACAGACGTGGGGGACACCATATATTTT; cdr3_aa: CSVETDVGDTIYF
clone_size: many; v_call: TRBV4-2; j_call: TRBJ1-4; d_call: TRBD1; cdr3_nt: TGTGCCAGCAGCCAATTATCAGGGGGGCACGAAAAACTGTTTTTT; cdr3_aa: CASSQLSGGHEKLFF
clone_size: few; v_call: TRBV7-9; j_call: TRBJ2-1; d_call: TRBD2; cdr3_nt: TGTGCCAGCAAAGCGGGGGGGAGGTACAATGAGCAGTTCTTC; cdr3_aa: CASKAGGRYNEQFF
clone_size: many; v_call: TRBV18; j_call: TRBJ1-2; d_call: NA; cdr3_nt: TGTGCCAGCTCACCAAGATCCCAGGGAGATGGCTACACCTTC; cdr3_aa: CASSPRSQGDGYTF
clone_size: many; v_call: TRBV7-2; j_call: TRBJ1-3; d_call: NA; cdr3_nt: TGTGCCAGCAGCTTATCCCTAAGGGCCTCTGGAAACACCATATATTTT; cdr3_aa: CASSLSLRASGNTIYF
clone_size: few; v_call: TRBV7-9; j_call: TRBJ2-7; d_call: TRBD1; cdr3_nt: TGTGCCAGCAGCTTCGGGACAGGGAGCTCCTACGAGCAGTACTTC; cdr3_aa: CASSFGTGSSYEQYF
clone_size: many; v_call: TRBV29-1; j_call: TRBJ1-2; d_call: NA; cdr3_nt: TGCAGCGTTTTGAGGGGAAACCATGGCTACACCTTC; cdr3_aa: CSVLRGNHGYTF
clone_size: many; v_call: TRBV12-3/TRBV12-4; j_call: TRBJ2-7; d_call: NA; cdr3_nt: TGTGCCAGCAGTTTTCGGACAGGGAGGGACGAGCAGTACTTC; cdr3_aa: CASSFRTGRDEQYF
clone_size: few; v_call: TRBV20-1; j_call: TRBJ2-1; d_call: TRBD2; cdr3_nt: TGCAGTGCTAGGGTATTCGGACTAGCGGCATACAATGAGCAGTTCTTC; cdr3_aa: CSARVFGLAAYNEQFF
clone_size: many; v_call: TRBV3-1; j_call: TRBJ2-7; d_call: NA; cdr3_nt: TGTGCCAGCAGCCAAGACCCGATCTACGAGCAGTACTTC; cdr3_aa: CASSQDPIYEQYF
clone_size: many; v_call: TRBV6-5; j_call: TRBJ2-4; d_call: TRBD1; cdr3_nt: TGTGCCAGCAGTCGAACAGGGGCTTGGGCCTTAGCCAAAAACATTCAGTACTTC; cdr3_aa: CASSRTGAWALAKNIQYF
clone_size: many; v_call: TRBV15; j_call: TRBJ1-1; d_call: NA; cdr3_nt: TGTGCCACCAGGTGGAGGGAGAACACTGAAGCTTTCTTT; cdr3_aa: CATRWRENTEAFF
clone_size: NA; v_call: TRBV4-1; j_call: TRBJ2-1; d_call: NA; cdr3_nt: TGCGCCAGCAGCCAAGAAGGTCTTGCTTACAATGAGCAGTTCTTC; cdr3_aa: CASSQEGLAYNEQFF
clone_size: many; v_call: TRBV9; j_call: TRBJ2-6; d_call: NA; cdr3_nt: TGTGCCAGCAGCGTAGCTAAGATAGGTAGGGGCCCCGGTGGGGCCAACGTCCTGACTTTC; cdr3_aa: CASSVAKIGRGPGGANVLTF
clone_size: NA; v_call: TRBV7-3; j_call: TRBJ1-5; d_call: NA; cdr3_nt: TGTGCCAGCCTTCTAACCAGGATTAATCAGCCCCAGCATTTT; cdr3_aa: CASLLTRINQPQHF
clone_size: many; v_call: TRBV6-5; j_call: TRBJ2-1; d_call: TRBD2; cdr3_nt: TGTGCCACCCAAGCGGGGGGAATCGGTGAGCAGTTCTTC; cdr3_aa: CATQAGGIGEQFF
clone_size: many; v_call: TRBV18; j_call: TRBJ2-5; d_call: NA; cdr3_nt: TGTGCCAGCTCTACAGGGCGAGGGATTCAAGAGACCCAGTACTTC; cdr3_aa: CASSTGRGIQETQYF